Listed below are T cell receptor beta chains from one sample, sequenced in a study of T cells in Graves' hyperthyroidism and ophthalmopathy. TCRdb re-derived calls from the multiplex PCR reads in MiXCR, one entry per CDR3 protein. The table has about 740,000 distinct CDR3 sequences, approximately 15% seen once. The sequencing sample was made of blood. The source is a young woman with Graves' hyperthyroidism. Both conserved end residues are part of each CDR3. The D gene is left open where the match is weak. Size is omitted from some rows. Given values are once, few, many or a class for expanded clones.

- | TRBJ1-1 | TRBV28 | - | CASSLYPQKAFF | TGTGCCAGCAGTTTATACCCCCAGAAAGCTTTCTTT
- | TRBJ1-4 | TRBV7-2 | many | CASSLSGWDEKLFF | TGTGCCAGCAGCTTAAGCGGGTGGGATGAAAAACTGTTTTTT
- | TRBJ2-3 | TRBV28 | few | CASSLLKDTQYF | TGTGCCAGCAGCCTCCTTAAGGATACGCAGTATTTT
- | TRBJ2-1 | TRBV20-1 | many | CSASDGTRNNEQFF | TGCAGTGCTAGTGACGGGACTCGTAACAATGAGCAGTTCTTC
TRBD2 | TRBJ2-6 | TRBV7-2 | few | CASSLRGATSGSSGANVLTF | TGTGCCAGCAGCTTAAGGGGGGCTACTAGCGGGAGCTCTGGGGCCAACGTCCTGACTTTC
TRBD1 | TRBJ2-2 | TRBV7-9 | - | CASSGGQGVNTGELFF | TGTGCCAGCAGCGGTGGACAGGGCGTAAACACCGGGGAGCTGTTTTTT
- | TRBJ2-5 | TRBV18 | few | CASSQDPWGTQYF | TGTGCCAGCTCACAGGACCCCTGGGGGACCCAGTACTTC
- | TRBJ1-5 | TRBV4-1 | few | CASSPGTVQNQPQHF | TGCGCCAGCAGCCCCGGGACGGTCCAGAATCAGCCCCAGCATTTT
TRBD2 | TRBJ2-3 | TRBV3-1 | many | CASSHRVLAGDDTQYF | TGTGCCAGCAGCCATAGGGTCCTAGCGGGAGACGATACGCAGTATTTT
TRBD1 | TRBJ1-1 | TRBV20-1 | many | CSAEATQGMNTEAFF | TGCAGTGCTGAGGCTACACAGGGGATGAACACTGAAGCTTTCTTT
- | TRBJ2-1 | TRBV28 | - | CASSLGRNSYNEQFF | TGTGCCAGCAGTTTGGGGCGGAACTCCTACAATGAGCAGTTCTTC
TRBD2 | TRBJ2-1 | TRBV3-1 | few | CASSQEWSGRIYNEQFF | TGTGCCAGCAGCCAAGAATGGAGCGGGAGGATCTACAATGAGCAGTTCTTC
- | TRBJ2-1 | TRBV27 | - | CASSLHRYNEQFF | TGTGCCAGCAGTTTACACCGCTACAATGAGCAGTTCTTC
TRBD1 | TRBJ2-5 | TRBV29-1 | - | CSVHRTGDQETQYF | TGCAGCGTACACCGGACAGGGGATCAAGAGACCCAGTACTTC
- | TRBJ1-1 | TRBV30 | many | CACGQREAFF | TGTGCCTGTGGACAGCGTGAAGCTTTCTTT
TRBD2 | TRBJ2-3 | TRBV12-5 | - | CASAISVLAGVADTQYF | TGTGCTAGTGCCATTTCGGTGCTAGCGGGAGTGGCAGATACGCAGTATTTT
- | TRBJ2-7 | TRBV29-1 | - | CSVFGLPYYEQYF | TGCAGCGTGTTTGGACTACCCTACTACGAGCAGTACTTC
- | TRBJ2-3 | TRBV5-6 | many | CASSSPRAHTDTQYF | TGTGCCAGCAGCTCGCCGCGGGCCCACACAGATACGCAGTATTTT
- | TRBJ2-2 | TRBV5-4 | few | CASSLGYAGELFF | TGTGCCAGCAGCTTAGGCTACGCCGGGGAGCTGTTTTTT